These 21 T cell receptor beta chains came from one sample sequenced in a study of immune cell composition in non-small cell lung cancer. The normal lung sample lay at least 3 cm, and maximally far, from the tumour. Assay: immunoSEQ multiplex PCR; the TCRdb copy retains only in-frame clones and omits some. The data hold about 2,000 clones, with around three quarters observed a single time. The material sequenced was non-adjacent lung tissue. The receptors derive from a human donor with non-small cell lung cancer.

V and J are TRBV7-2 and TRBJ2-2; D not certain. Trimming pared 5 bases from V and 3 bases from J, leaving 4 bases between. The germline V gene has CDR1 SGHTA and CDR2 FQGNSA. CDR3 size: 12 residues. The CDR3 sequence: CASSQDTGELFF. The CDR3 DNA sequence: TGTGCCAGCAGCCAGGACACCGGGGAGCTGTTTTTT.

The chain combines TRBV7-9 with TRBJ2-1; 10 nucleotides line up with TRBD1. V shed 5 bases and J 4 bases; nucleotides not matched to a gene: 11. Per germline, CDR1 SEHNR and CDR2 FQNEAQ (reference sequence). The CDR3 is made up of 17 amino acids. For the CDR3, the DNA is TGTGCCAGCAGCGGGGGGCGGAGGGGACAGGGGTACAATGAGCAGTTCTTC. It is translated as CASSGGRRGQGYNEQFF.

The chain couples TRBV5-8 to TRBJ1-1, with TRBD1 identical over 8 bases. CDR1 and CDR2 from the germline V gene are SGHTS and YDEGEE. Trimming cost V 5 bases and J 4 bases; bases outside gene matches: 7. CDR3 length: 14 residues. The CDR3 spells CASRSRGRVTEAFF. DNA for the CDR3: TGTGCCAGCAGGTCCAGGGGGCGCGTCACTGAAGCTTTCTTT.

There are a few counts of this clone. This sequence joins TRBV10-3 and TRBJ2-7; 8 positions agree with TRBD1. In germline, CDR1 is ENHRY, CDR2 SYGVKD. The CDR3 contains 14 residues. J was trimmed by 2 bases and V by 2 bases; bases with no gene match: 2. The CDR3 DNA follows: TGTGCCATCAGTGAGGGACAGGGCACCTACGAGCAGTACTTC. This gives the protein CAISEGQGTYEQYF.

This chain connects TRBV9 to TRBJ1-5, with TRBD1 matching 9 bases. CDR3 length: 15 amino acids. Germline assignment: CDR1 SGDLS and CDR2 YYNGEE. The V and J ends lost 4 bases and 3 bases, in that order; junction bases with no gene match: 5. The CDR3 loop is CASSYTGGLNQPQHF. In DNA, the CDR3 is TGTGCCAGCAGCTACACAGGGGGCCTCAATCAGCCCCAGCATTTT.

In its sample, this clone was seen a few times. DNA for the CDR3: TGTGCCAGCACCCCCTTTTCGGGACAGGACACCGGGGAGCTGTTTTTT. It yields the protein CASTPFSGQDTGELFF. This chain joins TRBV7-9 and TRBJ2-2; 8 bases map to TRBD1. Germline CDR1 and CDR2: SEHNR and FQNEAQ (reference sequence). V trimming: 7 bases; J trimming: 3 bases; junction bases outside the gene matches: 10. The CDR3 contains 16 residues.

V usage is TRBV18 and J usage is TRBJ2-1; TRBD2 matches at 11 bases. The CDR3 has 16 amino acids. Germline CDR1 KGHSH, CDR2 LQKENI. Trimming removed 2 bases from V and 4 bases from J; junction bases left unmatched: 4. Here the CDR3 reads CASSPRGLADYNEQFF. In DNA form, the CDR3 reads TGTGCCAGCTCACCAAGGGGACTAGCGGATTACAATGAGCAGTTCTTC.

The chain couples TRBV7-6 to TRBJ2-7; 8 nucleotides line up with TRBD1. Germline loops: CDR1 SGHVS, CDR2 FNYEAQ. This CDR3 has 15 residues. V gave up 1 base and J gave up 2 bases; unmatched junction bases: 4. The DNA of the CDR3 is TGTGCCAGCAGCTTAGGGGGACAGGTTACCTACGAGCAGTACTTC. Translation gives CASSLGGQVTYEQYF.

The CDR3 DNA sequence: TGTGCCAGCAGCTTAGGGACAGGGAGCTATGGCTACACCTTC. Amino acid sequence: CASSLGTGSYGYTF. The chain uses TRBV7-9 and TRBJ1-2; 8 positions match TRBD1. The J segment lost 4 bases and the V segment lost 1 base, leaving 2 bases of the junction unmatched. Germline CDR1 and CDR2: SEHNR and FQNEAQ (reference sequence). This CDR3 comprises 14 residues.

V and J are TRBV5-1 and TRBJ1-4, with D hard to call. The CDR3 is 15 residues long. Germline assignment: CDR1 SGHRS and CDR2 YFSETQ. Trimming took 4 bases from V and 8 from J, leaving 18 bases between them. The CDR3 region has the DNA TGCGCCAGCAGCAAGGGAGTAACCCCGGAGGAAAAACTGTTTTTT. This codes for CASSKGVTPEEKLFF.

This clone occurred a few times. CDR3 in amino acids: CASSPRQGGWETQYF. Here the CDR3 DNA reads TGTGCCAGTAGTCCCCGCCAGGGAGGTTGGGAGACCCAGTACTTC. The rearrangement links TRBV19 to TRBJ2-5; possibly TRBD2 for D (6 bases). Germline V gene sequence: CDR1 LNHDA, CDR2 SQIVND (reference sequence). CDR3 length equals 15 residues. The V gene lost 5 bases and the J gene lost 5 bases, with 18 bases spanning the gap.

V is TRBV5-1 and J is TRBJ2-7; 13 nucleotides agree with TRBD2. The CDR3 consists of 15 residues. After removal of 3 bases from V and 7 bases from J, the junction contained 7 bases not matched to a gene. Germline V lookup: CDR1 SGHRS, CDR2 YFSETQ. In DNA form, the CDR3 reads TGCGCCAGCAGCTCCCCGGGACTAGCGGGGAAGGAGCAGTACTTC. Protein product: CASSSPGLAGKEQYF.

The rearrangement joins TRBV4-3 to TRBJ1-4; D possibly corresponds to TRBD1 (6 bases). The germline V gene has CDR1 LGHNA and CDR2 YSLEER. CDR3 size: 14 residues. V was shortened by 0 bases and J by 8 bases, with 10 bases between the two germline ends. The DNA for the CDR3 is TGCGCCAGCAGCCAAGAAACAGGGAGCGAAAAACTGTTTTTT. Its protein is CASSQETGSEKLFF.

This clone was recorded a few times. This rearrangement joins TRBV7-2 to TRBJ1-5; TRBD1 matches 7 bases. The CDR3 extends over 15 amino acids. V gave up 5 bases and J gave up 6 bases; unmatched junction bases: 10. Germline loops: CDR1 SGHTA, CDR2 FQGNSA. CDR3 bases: TGTGCCAGCAGCCCACTGACAGGGAGTACTCAGCCCCAGCATTTT. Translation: CASSPLTGSTQPQHF. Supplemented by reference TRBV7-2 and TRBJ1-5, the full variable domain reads GAGVSQSPSNKVTEKGKDVELRCDPISGHTALYWYRQSLGQGLEFLIYFQGNSAPDKSGLPSDRFSAERTGGSVSTLTIQRTQQEDSAVYLCASSPLTGSTQPQHFGDGTRLSIL.

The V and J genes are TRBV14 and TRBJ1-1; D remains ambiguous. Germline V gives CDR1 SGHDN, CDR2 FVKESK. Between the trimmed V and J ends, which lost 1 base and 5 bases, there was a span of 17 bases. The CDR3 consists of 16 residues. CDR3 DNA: TGTGCCAGCAGCCAAGTTTACGGGGAGGGTGGGACTGAAGCTTTCTTT. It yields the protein CASSQVYGEGGTEAFF.

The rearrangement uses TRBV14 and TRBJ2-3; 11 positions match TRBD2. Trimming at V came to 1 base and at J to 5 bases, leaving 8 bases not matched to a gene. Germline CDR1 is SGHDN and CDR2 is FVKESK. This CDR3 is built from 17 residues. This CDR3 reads CASSQVLLAGDLDTQYF. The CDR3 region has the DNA TGTGCCAGCAGCCAAGTCCTACTAGCGGGAGATTTAGATACGCAGTATTTT.

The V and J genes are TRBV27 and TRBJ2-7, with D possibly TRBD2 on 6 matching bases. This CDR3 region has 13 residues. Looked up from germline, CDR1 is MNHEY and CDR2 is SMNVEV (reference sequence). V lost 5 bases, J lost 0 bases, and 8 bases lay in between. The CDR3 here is CASSGGNSYEQYF. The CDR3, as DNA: TGTGCCAGCAGTGGGGGGAACTCCTACGAGCAGTACTTC.

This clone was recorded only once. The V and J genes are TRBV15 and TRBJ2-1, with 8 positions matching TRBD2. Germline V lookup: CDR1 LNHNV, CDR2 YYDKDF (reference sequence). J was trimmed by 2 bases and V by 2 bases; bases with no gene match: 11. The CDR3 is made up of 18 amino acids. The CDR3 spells CATSRRGTRDLTYNEQFF. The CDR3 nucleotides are TGTGCCACCAGCAGACGAGGGACTAGGGATTTAACCTACAATGAGCAGTTCTTC.

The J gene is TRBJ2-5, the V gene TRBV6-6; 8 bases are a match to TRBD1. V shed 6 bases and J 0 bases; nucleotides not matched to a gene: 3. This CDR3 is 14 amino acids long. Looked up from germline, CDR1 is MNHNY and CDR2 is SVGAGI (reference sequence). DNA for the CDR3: TGTGCCAGCAGCCGACAGGGGAACCAAGAGACCCAGTACTTC. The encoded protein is CASSRQGNQETQYF.

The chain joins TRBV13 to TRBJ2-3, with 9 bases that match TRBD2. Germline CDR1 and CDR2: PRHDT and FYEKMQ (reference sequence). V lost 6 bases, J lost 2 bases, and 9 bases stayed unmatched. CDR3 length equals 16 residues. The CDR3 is CASSHSGRRPTDTQYF. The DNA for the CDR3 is TGTGCCAGCAGTCACAGCGGGAGGCGTCCCACAGATACGCAGTATTTT.

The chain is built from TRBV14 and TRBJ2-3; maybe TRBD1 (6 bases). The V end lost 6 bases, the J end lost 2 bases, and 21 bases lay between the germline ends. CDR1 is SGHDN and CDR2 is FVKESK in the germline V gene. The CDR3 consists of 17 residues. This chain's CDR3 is CASRLRTGHVATDTQYF. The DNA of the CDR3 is TGTGCCAGCAGACTACGAACGGGACACGTAGCCACAGATACGCAGTATTTT.